This T cell receptor beta chain comes out of a study of cytomegalovirus exposure and HLA in healthy donors. Findings and limits, study-wide: The study found most TCR sequences rare, yet found some public TCRs in many donors.

This clone came up once. What it recognizes is unknown. The donors were members of the validation cohort, which comprised more than 90 subjects and was separate from the first cohort of roughly 700 subjects. Profiled with immunoSEQ multiplex PCR; TCRdb holds only in-frame clones, not every one. Found here are some 150,000 clones, approximately 86% of them singletons; the top ten hold about 1.9%. The germline V gene encodes CDR1 MDHEN and CDR2 SYDVKM. The J segment lost 6 bases and the V segment lost 5 bases, leaving 11 bases of the junction unmatched. There are 15 residues in the CDR3. Source material: PBMCs. The V and J genes are TRBV28 and TRBJ2-3; 7 nucleotides match TRBD2. The clonotype comes from a human donor in good health. The CDR3, as DNA: TGTGCCAGCAGTCTCGCGGGAGCTCGTCTCGATACGCAGTATTTT. It codes for CASSLAGARLDTQYF.